The text below deals with one T cell receptor (beta chain). How the authors handled the data: Reference gene primer amplification gave nucleated cell count estimates. TCRdb's table, derived via immunoSEQ multiplex PCR, lists solely in-frame clones and lacks some. That table gives V, J and clone size, and the DNA gave D and trimming. Of a few hundred thousand clones in the sample, 70% to 90% were seen once. These data belong to a study of blood T cell repertoires in COVID-19. Study-level background: COVID-19 samples, acute and convalescent, were from the United States, Italy and Spain. T cells, B-cell-depleted T cells, or PBMCs provided the cDNA or gDNA that served as material.

The length of the CDR3 is 16 residues. Trimming removed 3 bases from V and 4 bases from J, with 18 bases in between. CDR1 KGHSH and CDR2 LQKENI come from the germline V gene. The gene calls are TRBV18 and TRBJ1-1; D uncertain. Specimen: peripheral blood. The clonotype originates from a woman between 18 and 29 years old who had recovered from COVID-19. The CDR3 reads CASSPRQMVDLTEAFF. The CDR3 nucleotides are TGTGCCAGCTCACCCCGACAAATGGTCGACCTCACTGAAGCTTTCTTT.